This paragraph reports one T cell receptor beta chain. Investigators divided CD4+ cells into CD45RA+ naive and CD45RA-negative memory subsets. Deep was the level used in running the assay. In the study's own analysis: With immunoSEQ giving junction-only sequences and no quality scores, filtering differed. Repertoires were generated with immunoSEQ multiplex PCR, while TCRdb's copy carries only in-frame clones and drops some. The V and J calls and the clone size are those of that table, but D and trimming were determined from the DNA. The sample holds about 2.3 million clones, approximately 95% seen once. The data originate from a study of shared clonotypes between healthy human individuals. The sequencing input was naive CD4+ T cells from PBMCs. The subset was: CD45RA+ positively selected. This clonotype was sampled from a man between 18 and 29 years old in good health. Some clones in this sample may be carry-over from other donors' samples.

The CDR3 protein is CAWGTGNYEQYF. In DNA form, the CDR3 reads TGTGCCTGGGGGACAGGGAACTACGAGCAGTACTTC. The J gene is TRBJ2-7, the V gene TRBV30, with 9 nucleotides matching TRBD1. The CDR3 is 12 amino acids. Germline values: CDR1 GTSNPN, CDR2 SVGIG (reference sequence). V shed 5 bases, J shed 3 bases, and the junction held 2 bases outside the gene matches.